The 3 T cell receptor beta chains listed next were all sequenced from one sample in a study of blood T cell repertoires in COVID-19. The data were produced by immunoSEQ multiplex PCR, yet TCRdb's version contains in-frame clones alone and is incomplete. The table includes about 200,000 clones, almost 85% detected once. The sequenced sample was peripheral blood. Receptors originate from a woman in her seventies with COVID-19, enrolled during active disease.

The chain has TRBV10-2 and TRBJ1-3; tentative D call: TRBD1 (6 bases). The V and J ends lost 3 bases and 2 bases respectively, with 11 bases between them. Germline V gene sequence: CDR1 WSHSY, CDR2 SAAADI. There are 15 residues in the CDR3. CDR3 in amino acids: CASSDSRTAGNTIYF. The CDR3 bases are TGCGCCAGCAGTGATTCCCGGACAGCTGGAAACACCATATATTTT.

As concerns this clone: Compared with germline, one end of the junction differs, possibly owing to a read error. CDR3 sequence reads: CASSPGLYTGELFF. The CDR3 DNA sequence: TGTGCTAGCAGCCCGGGACTTTACACCGGGGAGCTGTTTTTT. This chain links TRBV7-7 with TRBJ2-2, with a possible D match to TRBD2 (6 bases). The germline gives CDR1 SSHAT, CDR2 FNYEAQ (reference sequence). There are 14 residues in the CDR3.

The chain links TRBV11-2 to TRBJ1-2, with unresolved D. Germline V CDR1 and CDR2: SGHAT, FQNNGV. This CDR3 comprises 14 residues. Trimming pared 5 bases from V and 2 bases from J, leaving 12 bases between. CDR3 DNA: TGTGCCAGCAGCATGGAGAGAGGGAACTATGGCTACACCTTC. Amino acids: CASSMERGNYGYTF.